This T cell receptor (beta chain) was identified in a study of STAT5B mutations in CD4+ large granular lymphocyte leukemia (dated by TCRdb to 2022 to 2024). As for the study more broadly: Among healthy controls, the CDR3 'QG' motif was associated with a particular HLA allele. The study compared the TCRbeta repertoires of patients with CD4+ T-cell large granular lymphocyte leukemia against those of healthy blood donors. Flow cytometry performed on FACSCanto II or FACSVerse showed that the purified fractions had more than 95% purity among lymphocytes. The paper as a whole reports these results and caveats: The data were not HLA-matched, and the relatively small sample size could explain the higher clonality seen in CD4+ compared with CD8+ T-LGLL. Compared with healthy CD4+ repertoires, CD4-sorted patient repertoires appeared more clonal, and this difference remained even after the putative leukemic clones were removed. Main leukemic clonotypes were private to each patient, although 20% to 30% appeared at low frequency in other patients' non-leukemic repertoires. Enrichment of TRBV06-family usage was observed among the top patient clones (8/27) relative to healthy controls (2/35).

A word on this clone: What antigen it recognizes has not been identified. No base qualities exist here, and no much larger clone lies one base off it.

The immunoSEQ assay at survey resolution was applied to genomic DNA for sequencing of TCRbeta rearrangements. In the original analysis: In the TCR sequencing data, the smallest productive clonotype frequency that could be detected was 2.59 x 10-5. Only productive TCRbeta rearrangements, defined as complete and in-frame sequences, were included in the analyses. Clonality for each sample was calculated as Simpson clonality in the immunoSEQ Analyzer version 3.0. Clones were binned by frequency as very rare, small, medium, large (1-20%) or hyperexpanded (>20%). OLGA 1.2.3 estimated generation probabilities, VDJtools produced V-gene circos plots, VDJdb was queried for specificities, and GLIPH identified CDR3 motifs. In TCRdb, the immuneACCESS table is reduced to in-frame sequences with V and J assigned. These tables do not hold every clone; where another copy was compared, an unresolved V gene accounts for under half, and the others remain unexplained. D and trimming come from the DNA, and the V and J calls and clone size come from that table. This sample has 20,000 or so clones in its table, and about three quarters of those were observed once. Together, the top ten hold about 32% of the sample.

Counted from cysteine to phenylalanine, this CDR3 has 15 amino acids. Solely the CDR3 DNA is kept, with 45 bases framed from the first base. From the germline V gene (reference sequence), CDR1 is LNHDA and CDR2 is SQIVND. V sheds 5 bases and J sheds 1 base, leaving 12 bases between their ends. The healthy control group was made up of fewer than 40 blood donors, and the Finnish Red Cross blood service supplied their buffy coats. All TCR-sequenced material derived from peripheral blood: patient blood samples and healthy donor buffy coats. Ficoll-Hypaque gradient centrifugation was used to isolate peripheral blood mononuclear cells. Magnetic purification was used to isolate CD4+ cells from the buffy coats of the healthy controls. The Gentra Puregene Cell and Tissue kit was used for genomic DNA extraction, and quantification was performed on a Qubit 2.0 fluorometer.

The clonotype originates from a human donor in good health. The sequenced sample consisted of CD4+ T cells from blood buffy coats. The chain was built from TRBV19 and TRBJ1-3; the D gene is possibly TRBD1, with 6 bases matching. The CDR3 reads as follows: CASSPTGTSGNTIYF. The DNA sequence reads TGTGCCAGTAGTCCCACAGGGACTTCTGGAAACACCATATATTTT.